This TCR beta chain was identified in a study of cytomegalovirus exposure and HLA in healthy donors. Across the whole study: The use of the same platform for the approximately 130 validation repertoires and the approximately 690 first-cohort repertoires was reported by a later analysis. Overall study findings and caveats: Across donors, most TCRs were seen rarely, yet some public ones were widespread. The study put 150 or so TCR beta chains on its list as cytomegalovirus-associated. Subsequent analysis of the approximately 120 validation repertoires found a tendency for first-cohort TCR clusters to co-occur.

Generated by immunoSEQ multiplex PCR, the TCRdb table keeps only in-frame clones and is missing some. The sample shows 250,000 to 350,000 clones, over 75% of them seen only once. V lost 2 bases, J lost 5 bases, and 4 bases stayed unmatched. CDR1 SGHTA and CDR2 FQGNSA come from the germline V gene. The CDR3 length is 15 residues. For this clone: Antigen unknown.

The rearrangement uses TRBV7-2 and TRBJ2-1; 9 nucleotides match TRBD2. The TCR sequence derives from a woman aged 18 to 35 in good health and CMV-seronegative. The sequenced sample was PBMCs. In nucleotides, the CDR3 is TGTGCCAGCAGCTTAATAGCGGGAGTGGACAATGAGCAGTTCTTC. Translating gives CASSLIAGVDNEQFF.